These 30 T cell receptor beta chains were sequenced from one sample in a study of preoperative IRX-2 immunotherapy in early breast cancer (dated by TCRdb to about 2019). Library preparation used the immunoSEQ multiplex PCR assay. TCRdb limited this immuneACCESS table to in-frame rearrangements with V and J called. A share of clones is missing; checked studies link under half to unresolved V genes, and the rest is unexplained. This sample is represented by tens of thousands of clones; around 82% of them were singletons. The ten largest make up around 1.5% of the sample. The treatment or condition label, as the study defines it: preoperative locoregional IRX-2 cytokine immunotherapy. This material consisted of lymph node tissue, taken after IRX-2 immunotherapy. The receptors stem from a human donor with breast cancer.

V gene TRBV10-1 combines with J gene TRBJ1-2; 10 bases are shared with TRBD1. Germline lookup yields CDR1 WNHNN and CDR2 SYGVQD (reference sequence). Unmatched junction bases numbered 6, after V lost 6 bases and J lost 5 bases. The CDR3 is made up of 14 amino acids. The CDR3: CASSGTGVDYGYTF. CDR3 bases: TGCGCCAGCAGCGGGACAGGGGTTGATTATGGCTACACCTTC.

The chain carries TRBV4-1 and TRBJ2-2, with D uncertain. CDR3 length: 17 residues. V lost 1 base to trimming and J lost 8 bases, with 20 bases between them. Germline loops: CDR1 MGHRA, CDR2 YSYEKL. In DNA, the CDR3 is TGCGCCAGCAGCCAAGGCCCGGGCAGAACCATGAGTGGGGAGCTGTTTTTT. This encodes CASSQGPGRTMSGELFF.

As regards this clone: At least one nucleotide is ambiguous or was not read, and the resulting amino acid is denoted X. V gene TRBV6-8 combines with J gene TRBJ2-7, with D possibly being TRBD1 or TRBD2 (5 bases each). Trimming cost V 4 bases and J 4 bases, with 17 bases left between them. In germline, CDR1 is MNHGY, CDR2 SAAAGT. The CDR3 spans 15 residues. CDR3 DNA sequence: TGTGCCAGCAGTTCCCCGGGGCAGGGAACYTACGAGCAGTACTTC. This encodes CASSSPGQGXYEQYF. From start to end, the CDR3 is CASSSPGQGTYEQYF.

CDR3 DNA sequence: TGTGCCAGCAGCTCCTCCTTCGCAGGTATGGCTCAGCCCCAGCATTTT. Translation gives CASSSSFAGMAQPQHF. The rearrangement links TRBV11-3 to TRBJ1-5; no definite D call. The CDR3 extends over 16 amino acids. Trimming cost V 4 bases and J 6 bases, with 19 bases left between them. Looked up from germline, CDR1 is SGHNT and CDR2 is YENEEA.

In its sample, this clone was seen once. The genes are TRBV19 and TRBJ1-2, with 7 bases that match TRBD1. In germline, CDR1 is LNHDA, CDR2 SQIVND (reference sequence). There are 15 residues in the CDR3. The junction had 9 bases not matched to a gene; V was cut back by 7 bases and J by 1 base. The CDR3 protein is CASIPPGQNNYGYTF. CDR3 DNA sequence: TGTGCCAGTATCCCTCCGGGACAGAATAACTATGGCTACACCTTC.

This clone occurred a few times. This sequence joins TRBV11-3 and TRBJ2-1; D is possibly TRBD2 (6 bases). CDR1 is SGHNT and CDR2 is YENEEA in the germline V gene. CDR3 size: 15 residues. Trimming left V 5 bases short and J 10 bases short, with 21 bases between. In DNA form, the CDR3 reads TGTGCCAGCAGCCCGTCGGGACTCCCCGACGGCGAGCAGTTCTTC. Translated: CASSPSGLPDGEQFF.

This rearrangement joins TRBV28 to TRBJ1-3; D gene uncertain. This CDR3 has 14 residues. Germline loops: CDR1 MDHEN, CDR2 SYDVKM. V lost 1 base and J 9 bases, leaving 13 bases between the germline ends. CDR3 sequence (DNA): TGTGCCAGCAGTTTATCACCTTCCCTGGGCACCATATATTTT. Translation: CASSLSPSLGTIYF. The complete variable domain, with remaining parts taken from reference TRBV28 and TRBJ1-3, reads DVKVTQSSRYLVKRTGEKVFLECVQDMDHENMFWYRQDPGLGLRLIYFSYDVKMKEKGDIPEGYSVSREKKERFSLILESASTNQTSMYLCASSLSPSLGTIYFGEGSWLTVV.

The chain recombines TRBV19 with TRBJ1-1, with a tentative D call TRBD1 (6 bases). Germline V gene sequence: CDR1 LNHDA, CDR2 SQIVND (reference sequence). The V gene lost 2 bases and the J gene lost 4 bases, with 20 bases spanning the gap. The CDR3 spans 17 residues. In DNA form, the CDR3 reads TGTGCCAGTAGTATACTTGCAGGGGTCGAATTCGGCACTGAAGCTTTCTTT. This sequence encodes CASSILAGVEFGTEAFF. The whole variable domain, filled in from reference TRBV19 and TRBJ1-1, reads DGGITQSPKYLFRKEGQNVTLSCEQNLNHDAMYWYRQDPGQGLRLIYYSQIVNDFQKGDIAEGYSVSREKKESFPLTVTSAQKNPTAFYLCASSILAGVEFGTEAFFGQGTRLTVV.

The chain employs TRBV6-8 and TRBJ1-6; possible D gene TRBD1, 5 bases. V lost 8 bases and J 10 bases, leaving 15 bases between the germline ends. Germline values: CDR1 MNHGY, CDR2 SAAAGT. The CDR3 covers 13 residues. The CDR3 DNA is TGTGCCAGCGGGTTGGGGGAATACTCACCCCTCCACTTT. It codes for CASGLGEYSPLHF.

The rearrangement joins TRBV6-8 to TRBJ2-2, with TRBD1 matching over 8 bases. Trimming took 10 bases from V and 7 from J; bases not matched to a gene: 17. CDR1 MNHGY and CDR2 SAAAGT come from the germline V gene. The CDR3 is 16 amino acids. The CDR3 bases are TGTGCCACTGTCTGGGATGGACAGGGCTTAGGCGGGGAGCTGTTTTTT. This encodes CATVWDGQGLGGELFF.

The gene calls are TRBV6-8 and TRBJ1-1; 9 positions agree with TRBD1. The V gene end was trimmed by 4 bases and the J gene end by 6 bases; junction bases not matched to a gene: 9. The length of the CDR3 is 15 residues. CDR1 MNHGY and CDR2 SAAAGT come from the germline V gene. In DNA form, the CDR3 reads TGTGCCAGCAGTTCGCCGGACAGGGGTCGGCCTGAAGCTTTCTTT. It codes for CASSSPDRGRPEAFF.

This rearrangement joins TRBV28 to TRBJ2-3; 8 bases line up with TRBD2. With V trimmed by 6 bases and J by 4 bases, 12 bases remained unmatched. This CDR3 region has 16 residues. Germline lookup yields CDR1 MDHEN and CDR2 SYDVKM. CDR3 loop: CASSPYTGGAADTQYF. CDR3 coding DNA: TGTGCCAGCAGCCCTTATACGGGGGGGGCCGCAGATACGCAGTATTTT.

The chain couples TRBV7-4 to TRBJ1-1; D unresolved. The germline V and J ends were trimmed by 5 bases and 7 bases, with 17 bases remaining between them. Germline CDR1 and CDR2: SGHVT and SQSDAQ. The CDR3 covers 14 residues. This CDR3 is CASSPGPTNGEAFF. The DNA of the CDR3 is TGTGCCAGCAGCCCAGGCCCCACGAACGGTGAAGCTTTCTTT.

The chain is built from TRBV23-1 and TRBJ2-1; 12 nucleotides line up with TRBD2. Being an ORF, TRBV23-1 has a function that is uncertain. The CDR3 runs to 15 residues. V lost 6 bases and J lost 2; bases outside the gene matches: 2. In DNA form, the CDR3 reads TGCGCCAGCAGCCGGACTAGCGGGGCCTACAATGAGCAGTTCTTC. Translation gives CASSRTSGAYNEQFF.

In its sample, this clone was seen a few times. The CDR3 region is CSAGQGRFTEAFF. The DNA for the CDR3 is TGCAGCGCTGGACAGGGGAGGTTCACTGAAGCTTTCTTT. The genes are TRBV29-1 and TRBJ1-1; 9 bases line up with TRBD1. Germline CDR1 and CDR2: SQVTM and ANQGSEA. With 7 bases clipped from V and 4 bases from J, the junction kept 7 bases outside the gene matches. The CDR3 has 13 residues.

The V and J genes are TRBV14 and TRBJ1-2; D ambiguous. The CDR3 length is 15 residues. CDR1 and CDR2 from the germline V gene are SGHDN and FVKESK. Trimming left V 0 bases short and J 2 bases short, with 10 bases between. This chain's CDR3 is CASSQDLDPNYGYTF. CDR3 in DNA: TGTGCCAGCAGCCAAGATTTGGACCCAAACTATGGCTACACCTTC. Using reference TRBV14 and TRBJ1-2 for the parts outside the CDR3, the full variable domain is EAGVTQFPSHSVIEKGQTVTLRCDPISGHDNLYWYRRVMGKEIKFLLHFVKESKQDESGMPNNRFLAERTGGTYSTLKVQPAELEDSGVYFCASSQDLDPNYGYTFGSGTRLTVV.

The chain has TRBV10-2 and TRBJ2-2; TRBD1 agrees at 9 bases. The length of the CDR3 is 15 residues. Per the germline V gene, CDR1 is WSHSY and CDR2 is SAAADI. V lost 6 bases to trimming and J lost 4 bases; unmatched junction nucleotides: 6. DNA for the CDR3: TGCGCCAGCAGGAGGGGACAGGGTCCCACCGGGGAGCTGTTTTTT. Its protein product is CASRRGQGPTGELFF.

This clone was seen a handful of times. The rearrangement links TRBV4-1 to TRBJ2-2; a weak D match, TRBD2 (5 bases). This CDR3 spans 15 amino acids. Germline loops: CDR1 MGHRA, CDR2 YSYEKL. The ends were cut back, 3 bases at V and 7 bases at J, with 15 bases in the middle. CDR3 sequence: CASSQAGPGVGELFF. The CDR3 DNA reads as TGCGCCAGCAGCCAGGCCGGGCCCGGGGTCGGGGAGCTGTTTTTT.

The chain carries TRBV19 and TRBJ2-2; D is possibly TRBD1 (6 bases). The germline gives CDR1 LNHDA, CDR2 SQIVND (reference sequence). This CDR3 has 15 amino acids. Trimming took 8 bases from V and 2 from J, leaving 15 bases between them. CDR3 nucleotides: TGTGCCAGTGCTGTAGGACAGTCAAACACCGGGGAGCTGTTTTTT. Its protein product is CASAVGQSNTGELFF.

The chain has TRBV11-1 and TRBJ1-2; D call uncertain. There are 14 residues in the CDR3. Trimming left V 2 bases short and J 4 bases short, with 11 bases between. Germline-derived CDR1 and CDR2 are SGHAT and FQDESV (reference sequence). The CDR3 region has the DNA TGTGCCAGCAGCTTAACGAAGGGCGGCTATGGCTACACCTTC. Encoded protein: CASSLTKGGYGYTF. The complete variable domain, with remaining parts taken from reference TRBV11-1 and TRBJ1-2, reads EAEVAQSPRYKITEKSQAVAFWCDPISGHATLYWYRQILGQGPELLVQFQDESVVDDSQLPKDRFSAERLKGVDSTLKIQPAELGDSAMYLCASSLTKGGYGYTFGSGTRLTVV.

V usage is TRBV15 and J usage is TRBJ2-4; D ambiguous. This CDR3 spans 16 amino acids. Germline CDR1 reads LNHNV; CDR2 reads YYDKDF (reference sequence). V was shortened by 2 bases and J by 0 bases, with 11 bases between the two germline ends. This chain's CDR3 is CATSRHLSEAKNIQYF. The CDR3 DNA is TGTGCCACCAGCAGACACCTTTCTGAAGCCAAAAACATTCAGTACTTC.

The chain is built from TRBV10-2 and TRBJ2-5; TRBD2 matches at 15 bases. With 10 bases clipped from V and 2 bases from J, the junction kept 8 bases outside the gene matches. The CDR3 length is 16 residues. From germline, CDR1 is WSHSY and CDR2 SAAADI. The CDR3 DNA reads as TGCGCCACCAAAACAGGACTAGCGGGGGGGCAAGAGACCCAGTACTTC. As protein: CATKTGLAGGQETQYF.

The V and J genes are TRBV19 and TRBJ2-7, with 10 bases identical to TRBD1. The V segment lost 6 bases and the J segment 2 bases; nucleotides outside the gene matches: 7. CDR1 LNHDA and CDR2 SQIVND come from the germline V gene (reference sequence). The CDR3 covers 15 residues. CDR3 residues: CASRNLDRGAYEQYF. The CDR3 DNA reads TGTGCCAGTAGAAACTTGGACAGGGGGGCCTACGAGCAGTACTTC.

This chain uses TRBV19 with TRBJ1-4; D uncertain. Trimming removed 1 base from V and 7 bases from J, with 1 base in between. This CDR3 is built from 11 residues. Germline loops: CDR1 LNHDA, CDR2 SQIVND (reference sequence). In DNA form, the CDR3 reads TGTGCCAGTAGTATAGGTGAAAAACTGTTTTTT. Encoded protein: CASSIGEKLFF.

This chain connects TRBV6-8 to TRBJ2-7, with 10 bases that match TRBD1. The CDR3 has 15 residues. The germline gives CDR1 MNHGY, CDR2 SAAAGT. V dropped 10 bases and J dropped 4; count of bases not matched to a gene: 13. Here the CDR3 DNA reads TGTGCCATCGCCCGGGACAGGGGCGCGAATTACGAGCAGTACTTC. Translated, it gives CAIARDRGANYEQYF.

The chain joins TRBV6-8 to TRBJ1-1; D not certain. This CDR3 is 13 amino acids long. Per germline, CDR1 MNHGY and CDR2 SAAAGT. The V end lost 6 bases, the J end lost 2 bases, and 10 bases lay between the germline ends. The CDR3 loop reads CASRREANTEAFF. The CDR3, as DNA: TGTGCCAGCAGAAGAGAAGCAAACACTGAAGCTTTCTTT.

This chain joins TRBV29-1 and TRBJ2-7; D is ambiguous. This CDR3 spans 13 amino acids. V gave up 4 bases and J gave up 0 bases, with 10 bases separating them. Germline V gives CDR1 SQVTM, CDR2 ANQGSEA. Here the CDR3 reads CSVGQENSYEQYF. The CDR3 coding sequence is TGCAGCGTTGGGCAGGAGAACTCCTACGAGCAGTACTTC.

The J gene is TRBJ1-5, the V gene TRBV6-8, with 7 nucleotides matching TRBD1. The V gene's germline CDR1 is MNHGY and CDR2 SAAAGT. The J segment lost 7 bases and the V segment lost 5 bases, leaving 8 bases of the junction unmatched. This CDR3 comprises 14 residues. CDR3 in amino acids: CASSNPTGRQPQHF. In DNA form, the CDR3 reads TGTGCCAGCAGTAATCCGACAGGGCGCCAGCCCCAGCATTTT.

This CDR3 reads CASSSPLDYEQYF. CDR3 nucleotides: TGTGCCAGCAGCTCCCCTCTGGACTACGAGCAGTACTTC. The chain is built from TRBV7-4 and TRBJ2-7, with no clear D. In germline, CDR1 is SGHVT, CDR2 SQSDAQ. CDR3 length equals 13 residues. Between the trimmed V and J ends, which lost 4 bases and 3 bases, there was a span of 10 bases.

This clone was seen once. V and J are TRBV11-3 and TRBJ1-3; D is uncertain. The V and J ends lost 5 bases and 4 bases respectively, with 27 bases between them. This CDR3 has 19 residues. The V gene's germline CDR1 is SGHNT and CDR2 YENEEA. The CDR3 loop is CASSPGRFVPGPSGNTIYF. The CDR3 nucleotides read TGTGCCAGCAGCCCGGGCCGATTTGTACCGGGTCCCTCCGGAAACACCATATATTTT.